This is a list of T cell receptor beta chains from one sample in a study of blood T cell repertoires in COVID-19. Sequenced by immunoSEQ multiplex PCR; TCRdb stores in-frame clones only, minus some. The sample lists about 120,000 clones, approximately 87% occurring once. The material sequenced was peripheral blood. The source of these receptors is a woman in her fifties or sixties with acute or convalescent COVID-19. CDR3s include the opening cysteine and the closing phenylalanine or tryptophan. The D gene is left open where the match is weak. Rows may omit the clone size; those that give it use once, few, many or a size class.

-	TRBJ2-1	TRBV6-4	-	TGTGCCAGCAGTCCACGAGTTTTTGGTTCGTCCTCCTACAATGAGCAGTTCTTC	CASSPRVFGSSSYNEQFF
-	TRBJ2-1	TRBV5-1	-	TGCGCCAGCAGCTTGAAGGAGGGCTTAGATAATGAGCAGTTCTTC	CASSLKEGLDNEQFF
-	TRBJ2-7	TRBV10-1	-	TGCGCCAGCAGTGAAGGCGGGACCGAGCAGTACTTC	CASSEGGTEQYF
-	TRBJ2-7	TRBV7-2	-	TGTGCCAGCAGCTTTAGGGGCAGCCCAACCCCCTACGAGCAGTACTTC	CASSFRGSPTPYEQYF
TRBD2	TRBJ2-5	TRBV7-8	-	TGTGCCAGCAGCCCTAGACTAGCGGGTTGGTGGGGAGAGACCCAGTACTTC	CASSPRLAGWWGETQYF
-	TRBJ1-2	TRBV3-1/TRBV3-2	-	TGTGCCAGCAGCCCCAGGGAAAACTATGGCTACACCTTC	CASSPRENYGYTF
TRBD1	TRBJ1-4	TRBV19	-	TGTGCCAGTCACGGTACAGGGGGCGTTGAAAAACTGTTTTTT	CASHGTGGVEKLFF
TRBD1	TRBJ1-6	TRBV4-1	-	TGCGCCAGCAGCCTACGACAGGGGCTTTTCAATTCACCCCTCCACTTT	CASSLRQGLFNSPLHF
-	TRBJ2-7	TRBV10-1	-	TGCGCCAGCAGTCTGGCAGGGGGGCCGATCTACGAGCAGTACTTC	CASSLAGGPIYEQYF
-	TRBJ2-2	TRBV6-1	-	TGTGCCAGCATCGGGGGCGGGGAGCTGTTTTTT	CASIGGGELFF
TRBD1	TRBJ2-7	TRBV18	-	TGTGCCAGCTCACCACCGGGACAGAACGAGCAGTACTTC	CASSPPGQNEQYF
TRBD2	TRBJ2-1	TRBV9	-	TGTGCCAGCAGCGCTGAACCGGGACTAGCGGGGGGGTGGAACAATGAGCAGTTCTTC	CASSAEPGLAGGWNNEQFF
-	TRBJ1-2	TRBV6-5	-	TGTGCCAGCCGCGGGGGGGGCCCCTATGGCTACACCTTC	CASRGGGPYGYTF
-	TRBJ2-6	TRBV11-2	-	TGTGCCAGCAGCTTATACGTGAGTGGGGCCAACGTCCTGACTTTC	CASSLYVSGANVLTF
-	TRBJ2-7	TRBV11-2	-	TGTGCCAGCAGCCCGCCATATTGGCGGCATCGCTCCTACGAGCAGTACTTC	CASSPPYWRHRSYEQYF
TRBD1	TRBJ1-4	TRBV4-3	few	TGCGCCAGCAGCCAGACAGGGTTAGGGGAAAAACTGTTTTTT	CASSQTGLGEKLFF
TRBD1	TRBJ2-5	TRBV9	-	TGTGCCAGCAGCGAGGGACAGGGGGTAATGACCCAGTACTTC	CASSEGQGVMTQYF
-	TRBJ2-2	TRBV6-5	-	TGTGCCAGCAGTTACGGGGGGATCGACGCCGGGGAGCTGTTTTTT	CASSYGGIDAGELFF
TRBD2	TRBJ2-1	TRBV2	-	TGTGCCAGCACTCCGACTAGCGGGAGGATTGAGCAGTTCTTC	CASTPTSGRIEQFF
TRBD1	TRBJ2-5	TRBV27	-	TGTGCCAGCAGCGGGACAGCCCAAGGAGAGACCCAGTACTTC	CASSGTAQGETQYF
-	TRBJ1-6	TRBV6-5	-	TGTGCCAGCAGTTACTCGGGGCAGCTAACTAATTCACCCCTCCACTTT	CASSYSGQLTNSPLHF
TRBD2	TRBJ2-7	TRBV30	-	TGTGCCTGGAGTGTACCCCGGACTAGCGGCTTCCACGAGCAGTACTTC	CAWSVPRTSGFHEQYF
-	TRBJ1-1	TRBV19	-	TGTGCCAGTAGTATCGGGACTGTCAGTTTGACTGAAGCTTTCTTT	CASSIGTVSLTEAFF
-	TRBJ1-5	TRBV15	-	TGTGCCACCAGCACGGTATATAGCAATCAGCCCCAGCATTTT	CATSTVYSNQPQHF
-	TRBJ2-1	TRBV4-1	-	TGCGCCAGCAGCCATCTAACGCGTGATGAGCAGTTCTTC	CASSHLTRDEQFF
-	TRBJ2-1	TRBV10-3	-	TGTGCCATCAGTGAGAATACACCATACAATGAGCAGTTCTTC	CAISENTPYNEQFF
TRBD2	TRBJ2-6	TRBV19	-	TGTGCCAGTACCGATAGCGGGGGGGCTGGGGCCAACGTCCTGACTTTC	CASTDSGGAGANVLTF
TRBD1	TRBJ1-1	TRBV6-5	once	TGTGCCAGCAGTCAGACAGGGAGTCCTGAAGCTTTCTTT	CASSQTGSPEAFF
TRBD2	TRBJ2-3	TRBV5-1	once	TGCGCCAGCAGCACATTGACTAGCGGGGGGGCCACAGATACGCAGTATTTT	CASSTLTSGGATDTQYF
TRBD2	TRBJ2-1	TRBV6-6	-	TGTGCCAGCAGTTATGGGGGGAGGGGCTCCTACAATGAGCAGTTCTTC	CASSYGGRGSYNEQFF
TRBD1	TRBJ2-4	TRBV5-5	once	TGTGCCAGCAGCCCGGGACAGGGGACAAACATTCAGTACTTC	CASSPGQGTNIQYF
TRBD1	TRBJ1-1	TRBV5-1	-	TGCGCCAGCAGCTTGGCCAGACACCAGGGGGGCACTGAAGCTTTCTTT	CASSLARHQGGTEAFF
TRBD1	TRBJ1-1	TRBV7-8	-	TGTGCCAGCAGCTTAGGACAGGGCGTAGACACTGAAGCTTTCTTT	CASSLGQGVDTEAFF
-	TRBJ1-6	TRBV11-2	-	TGTGCCAGCAGCGCTGATACAGGGCCTAATAATTCACCCCTCCACTTT	CASSADTGPNNSPLHF
TRBD1	TRBJ2-7	TRBV6-6	-	TGTGCCAGCAGTCGACTCCCGGGACAGGGAACCTACGAGCAGTACTTC	CASSRLPGQGTYEQYF
-	TRBJ1-6	TRBV6-2/TRBV6-3	-	TGTGCCAGCAGTTTCTCCGGGATGCTCGGTAATTCACCCCTCCACTTT	CASSFSGMLGNSPLHF
-	TRBJ1-1	TRBV7-9	once	TGTGCCAGCAGCTTAGGCGGCAGGGTGAACACTGAAGCTTTCTTT	CASSLGGRVNTEAFF
-	TRBJ2-7	TRBV7-2	-	TGTGCCAGCAGGATGACGTCCCGGCGGAGCGAGCAGTACTTC	CASRMTSRRSEQYF
TRBD1	TRBJ1-2	TRBV7-2	-	TGTGCCAGCAGCTTACTGGGGACAGTCCTTTATGGCTACACCTTC	CASSLLGTVLYGYTF
TRBD2	TRBJ2-7	TRBV7-2	-	TGTGCCAGCAGCCCTGGTACTAGCGGCCCTTCCTACGAGCAGTACTTC	CASSPGTSGPSYEQYF
-	TRBJ1-1	TRBV5-1	-	TGCGCCAGCACAGCGGGGGGGACGACTGAAGCTTTCTTT	CASTAGGTTEAFF
TRBD2	TRBJ2-2	TRBV15	-	TGTGCCACCAGCAGAGATTGGGAGGGGAACACCGGGGAGCTGTTTTTT	CATSRDWEGNTGELFF
TRBD1	TRBJ1-1	TRBV7-2	-	TGTGCCAGTAGACAGGGGAAGGGCACTGAAGCTTTCTTT	CASRQGKGTEAFF
TRBD2	TRBJ2-7	TRBV18	-	TGTGCCAGCTCACCAGAGCGTCTAGCGGGAGGGCCTTCGACCTACGAGCAGTACTTC	CASSPERLAGGPSTYEQYF
TRBD2	TRBJ2-3	TRBV18	-	TGTGCCAGCTCACCAGCCCTAGCGGGAGCAGATACGCAGTATTTT	CASSPALAGADTQYF
TRBD2	TRBJ2-7	TRBV9	-	TGTGCCAGCAGCAAGGGGTCAGCGGGAGGACGGTACGAGCAGTACTTC	CASSKGSAGGRYEQYF
TRBD2	TRBJ2-1	TRBV4-1	-	TGCGCCAGCAGCCAAGGGGCGGGAGGGAACGACAATGAGCAGTTCTTC	CASSQGAGGNDNEQFF
-	TRBJ1-3	TRBV3-1/TRBV3-2	few	TGTGCCAGCAGCCAAGAAAACCTAGGCTCTGGAAACACCATATATTTT	CASSQENLGSGNTIYF
-	TRBJ1-2	TRBV6-2/TRBV6-3	-	TGTGCCAGCAGCAGAGGGTTAGGCTACACCTTC	CASSRGLGYTF
-	TRBJ2-7	TRBV9	-	TGTGCCAGCAGCCCGACCCCAGGGGCTCTATCCTACGAGCAGTACTTC	CASSPTPGALSYEQYF